This T cell receptor beta chain derives from a study of blood T cell repertoires in COVID-19. Study summary: Both acute and convalescent COVID-19 samples were obtained from the United States, Italy and Spain. PBMCs, B-cell-depleted T cells, or T cells were the source of the cDNA or gDNA that made up the material.

Patients in Seattle were enrolled during active infection, then followed longitudinally. From germline, CDR1 is MNHEY and CDR2 SVGAGI. This CDR3 spans 12 amino acids. Trimming took off 5 bases at V and 3 bases at J, with 8 bases between the two ends. Original processing notes: Counts of nucleated cells, estimated from reference gene primer amplification, were obtained. Using immunoSEQ multiplex PCR, the repertoire was profiled, and TCRdb retains in-frame clones only, with some absent. V, J and clone size are those of that table, while D and trimming were read from the DNA. Here the sample spans some 140,000 clones, approximately 80% being singletons.

The TCR sequence derives from a woman between 55 and 75 years old with COVID-19, enrolled during active disease. The rearrangement uses TRBV6-5 and TRBJ2-7; D not resolved. Sequenced input: peripheral blood. The DNA for the CDR3 is TGTGCCAGCAGTACAGACCTCTACGAGCAGTACGTC. Amino acids: CASSTDLYEQYV.